The sequence of this T cell receptor (beta chain) was determined in a study of T cells after yellow fever vaccination. Whole-study context: Preparation of fractions with low cell numbers was performed using SMART-Seq v4 Ultra Low Input.

CDR3 length: 16 residues. Deletions cut 2 bases from V and 0 bases from J, with 11 bases between. Germline V lookup: CDR1 MNHEY, CDR2 SVGEGT. This clonotype was seen ten or more times. The target antigen is unknown. General study findings and limits: A faster peak, day 5 versus 15, was reached by the weaker secondary response. Among all clonotypes, a small share was observed in both CD4 and CD8 compartments.

TCR cDNA, made by 5'RACE template switching, carried an added universal primer site and UMIs. TCRdb re-analysed the 5' RACE reads in MiXCR, keeping a single row per CDR3 protein. The table has 50,000 or so distinct CDR3 sequences, roughly 7.3% seen once; the top ten hold around 28%. The clonotype was recovered from a young man who received the YFV17D yellow fever vaccine. The chain employs TRBV6-2 or TRBV6-3 and TRBJ1-5; no clear D. The sequences come from CD8+ T cells sorted from PBMCs, collected around 14 days after the first yellow fever vaccination. The CDR3 coding sequence is TGTGCCAGCAGTTACCCGGCAGAAGATAGCAATCAGCCCCAGCATTTT. Protein sequence: CASSYPAEDSNQPQHF.